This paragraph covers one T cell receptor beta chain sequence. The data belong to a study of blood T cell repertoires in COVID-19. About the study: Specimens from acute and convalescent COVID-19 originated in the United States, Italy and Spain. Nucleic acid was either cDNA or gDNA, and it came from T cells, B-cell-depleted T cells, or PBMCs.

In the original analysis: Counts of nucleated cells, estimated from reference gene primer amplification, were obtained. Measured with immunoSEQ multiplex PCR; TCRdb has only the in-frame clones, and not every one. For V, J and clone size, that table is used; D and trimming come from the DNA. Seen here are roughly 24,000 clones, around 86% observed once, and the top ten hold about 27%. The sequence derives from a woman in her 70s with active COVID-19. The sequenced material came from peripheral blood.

The CDR3 region is CASSLRGGAGVETQYF. The CDR3 DNA reads as TGTGCCAGCAGCTTACGCGGGGGGGCTGGGGTGGAGACCCAGTACTTC. The chain is built from TRBV11-2 and TRBJ2-5; TRBD2 aligns across 9 bases. The CDR3 covers 16 residues. The V and J ends lost 2 bases and 5 bases, in that order; junction bases with no gene match: 9. The germline CDR1 and CDR2 sequences are SGHAT and FQNNGV.